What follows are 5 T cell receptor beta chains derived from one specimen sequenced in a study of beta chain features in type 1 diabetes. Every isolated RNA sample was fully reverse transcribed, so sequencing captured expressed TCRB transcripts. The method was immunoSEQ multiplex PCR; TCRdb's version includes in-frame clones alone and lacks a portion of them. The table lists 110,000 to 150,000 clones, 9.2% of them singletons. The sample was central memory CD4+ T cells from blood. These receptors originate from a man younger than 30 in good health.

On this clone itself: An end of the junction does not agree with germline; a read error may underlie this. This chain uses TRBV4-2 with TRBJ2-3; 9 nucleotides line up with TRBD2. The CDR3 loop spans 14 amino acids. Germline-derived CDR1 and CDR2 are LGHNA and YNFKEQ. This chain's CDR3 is CASSTGTSTNTQYF. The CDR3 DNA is TGTGCCAGCAGCACCGGGACTAGCACAAATACGCAGTATTTT.

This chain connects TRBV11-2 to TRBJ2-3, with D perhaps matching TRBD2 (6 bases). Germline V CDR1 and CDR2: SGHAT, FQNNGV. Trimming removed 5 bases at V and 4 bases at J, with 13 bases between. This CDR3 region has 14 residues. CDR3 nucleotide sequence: TGTGCCAGCAGCACTGCCGGGACTTCAGATACGCAGTATTTT. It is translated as CASSTAGTSDTQYF.

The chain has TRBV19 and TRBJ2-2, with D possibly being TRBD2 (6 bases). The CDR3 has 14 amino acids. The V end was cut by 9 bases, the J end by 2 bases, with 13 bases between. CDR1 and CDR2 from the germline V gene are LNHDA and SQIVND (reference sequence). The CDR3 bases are TGTGCCAGCCTGGAGGGTTCCAACACCGGGGAGCTGTTTTTT. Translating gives CASLEGSNTGELFF. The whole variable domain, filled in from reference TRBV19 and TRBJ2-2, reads DGGITQSPKYLFRKEGQNVTLSCEQNLNHDAMYWYRQDPGQGLRLIYYSQIVNDFQKGDIAEGYSVSREKKESFPLTVTSAQKNPTAFYLCASLEGSNTGELFFGEGSRLTVL.

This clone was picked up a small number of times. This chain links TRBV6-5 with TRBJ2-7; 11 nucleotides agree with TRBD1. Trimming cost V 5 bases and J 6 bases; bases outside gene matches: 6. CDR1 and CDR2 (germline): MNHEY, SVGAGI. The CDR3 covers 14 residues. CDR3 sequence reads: CASSPRTGGLEQYF. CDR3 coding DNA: TGTGCCAGCAGTCCCCGGACAGGGGGCCTCGAGCAGTACTTC.

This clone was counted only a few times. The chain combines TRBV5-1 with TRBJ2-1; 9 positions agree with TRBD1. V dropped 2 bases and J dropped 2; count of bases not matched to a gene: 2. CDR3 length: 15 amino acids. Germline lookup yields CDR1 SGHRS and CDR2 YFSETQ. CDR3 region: CASSLQGATYNEQFF. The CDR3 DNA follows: TGCGCCAGCAGCTTACAGGGGGCGACCTACAATGAGCAGTTCTTC.